This T cell receptor beta chain originates from a study of cytomegalovirus exposure and HLA in healthy donors. Study context: Drawn from HLA-typed donors, tens of millions of unique TCRs were held in an early data release.

Primers for the PCR totalled 60 Vbeta and 13 Jbeta. Sequenced by immunoSEQ multiplex PCR; TCRdb stores in-frame clones only, minus some. In total, the table holds just over 60,000 clones. A remark on this clone: Its antigen is not known.

Trimming took off 1 base at V and 0 bases at J, with 18 bases between the two ends. Germline values: CDR1 MGHRA, CDR2 YSYEKL. The CDR3 contains 18 residues. General study points: In an earlier analysis, productive rearrangement rates for most beta V segments clustered near 87% or 30%. It was likely that a cluster of highly shared sequence variants was a sequencing artifact. Cytomegalovirus association was assigned to more than 150 TCR beta chains.

This sequence joins TRBV4-1 and TRBJ1-1; a possible D gene is TRBD1 (6 bases). This sequence originates from a young man in good health and CMV-seropositive. Sequencing input: PBMCs. The CDR3 protein is CASSQGGGAGDMNTEAFF. DNA for the CDR3: TGCGCCAGCAGCCAAGGGGGAGGGGCAGGGGACATGAACACTGAAGCTTTCTTT.